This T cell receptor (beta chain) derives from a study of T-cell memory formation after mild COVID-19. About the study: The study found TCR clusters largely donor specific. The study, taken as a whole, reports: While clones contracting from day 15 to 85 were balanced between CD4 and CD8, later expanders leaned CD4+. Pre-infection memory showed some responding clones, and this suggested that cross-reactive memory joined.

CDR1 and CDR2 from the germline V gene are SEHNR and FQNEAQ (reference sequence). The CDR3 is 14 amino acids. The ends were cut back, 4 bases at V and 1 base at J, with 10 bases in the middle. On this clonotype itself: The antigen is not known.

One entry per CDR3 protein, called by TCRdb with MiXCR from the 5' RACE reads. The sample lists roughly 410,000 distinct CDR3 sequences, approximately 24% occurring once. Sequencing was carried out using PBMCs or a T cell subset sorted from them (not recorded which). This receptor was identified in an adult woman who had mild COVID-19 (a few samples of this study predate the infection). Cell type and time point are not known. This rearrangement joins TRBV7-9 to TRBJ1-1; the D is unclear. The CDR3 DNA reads TGTGCCAGCAGCTGGGAAGGTGGGAACACTGAAGCTTTCTTT. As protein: CASSWEGGNTEAFF. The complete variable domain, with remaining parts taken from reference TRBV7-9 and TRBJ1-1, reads DTGVSQNPRHKITKRGQNVTFRCDPISEHNRLYWYRQTLGQGPEFLTYFQNEAQLEKSRLLSDRFSAERPKGSFSTLEIQRTEQGDSAMYLCASSWEGGNTEAFFGQGTRLTVV.